The 3 T cell receptor beta chains given below trace back to one sample, sequenced in a study of cytotoxic CD8 clonotypes in ibrutinib-treated CLL. Method: immunoSEQ multiplex PCR; TCRdb's copy keeps in-frame clones and lacks some. The sample has some 25,000 clones; approximately 80% are singletons. The material was PBMCs, obtained before ibrutinib treatment. These receptors were obtained from a human donor with chronic lymphocytic leukemia.

The gene calls are TRBV9 and TRBJ2-2, with a tentative D call TRBD2 (6 bases). Trimming shortened V by 2 bases and J by 6 bases, and 11 bases separated the two germline ends. The germline V gene has CDR1 SGDLS and CDR2 YYNGEE. CDR3 length: 14 residues. This CDR3 is CASSVPGSSGELFF. As DNA, the CDR3 is TGTGCCAGCAGCGTCCCCGGGAGCTCCGGGGAGCTGTTTTTT. Using reference TRBV9 and TRBJ2-2 for the parts outside the CDR3, the full variable domain is DSGVTQTPKHLITATGQRVTLRCSPRSGDLSVYWYQQSLDQGLQFLIQYYNGEERAKGNILERFSAQQFPDLHSELNLSSLELGDSALYFCASSVPGSSGELFFGEGSRLTVL.

The CDR3 DNA follows: TGTGCCAGCAGCCTCCCACCAGCAGGGGAGCAGTTCTTC. Translation: CASSLPPAGEQFF. This chain connects TRBV7-3 to TRBJ2-1, with D possibly being TRBD1 (5 bases). Germline V gene data show CDR1 as SGHTA and CDR2 as FQGTGA. V shed 5 bases and J shed 10 bases, with 15 bases lying between them. This CDR3 region has 13 residues.

The chain has TRBV30 and TRBJ2-1, with TRBD2 matching 10 bases. V was pared by 0 bases and J by 12 bases, with 8 bases of the junction left unmatched. CDR3 length equals 14 residues. The germline V gene has CDR1 GTSNPN and CDR2 SVGIG (reference sequence). Here the CDR3 DNA reads TGTGCCTGGAGTGTCCTAGCGGGAGTCCAGCGGCAGTTCTTC. Protein sequence: CAWSVLAGVQRQFF.